The next 25 T cell receptor beta chains were all read from a single sample in a study of blood T cell repertoires in COVID-19 (TCRdb year 2020). The library was produced with the immunoSEQ multiplex PCR assay. This is the immuneACCESS table as TCRdb keeps it, with only in-frame sequences that have V and J called. A part of the clones is gone; compared with another copy, unresolved V genes explain less than half, and the rest is unexplained. The sample table lists about 270,000 clones, less than 90% of them with a count of one. The ten largest clones take up about 3% of the sample. Sequencing used PBMCs or T cells enriched from blood (not recorded which). These receptors originate from a woman in her forties or fifties who had recovered from COVID-19.

V gene TRBV15 combines with J gene TRBJ2-7, with TRBD2 matching over 12 bases. V lost 5 bases and J lost 3; bases outside the gene matches: 23. Germline CDR1 reads LNHNV; CDR2 reads YYDKDF (reference sequence). The CDR3 is 21 residues long. CDR3 loop: CATSGTARTSGTAPTLYEQYF. In DNA, the CDR3 is TGTGCCACCAGCGGAACAGCCCGGACTAGCGGGACAGCCCCCACTCTCTACGAGCAGTACTTC.

This chain connects TRBV3-1 (or the pseudogene TRBV3-2) to TRBJ2-7; 12 nucleotides match TRBD2. V trimming: 0 bases; J trimming: 3 bases; junction bases outside the gene matches: 9. The V gene's germline CDR1 is LGHDT and CDR2 YNNKEL (reference sequence). CDR3 size: 18 residues. CDR3 region: CASSQEGGLAGYHYEQYF. CDR3 nucleotides: TGTGCCAGCAGCCAAGAGGGGGGACTAGCGGGTTATCACTACGAGCAGTACTTC.

The chain carries TRBV6-5 and TRBJ2-2; TRBD1 agrees at 8 bases. The CDR3 loop spans 15 amino acids. The germline V gene has CDR1 MNHEY and CDR2 SVGAGI. Unmatched junction bases numbered 9, after V lost 5 bases and J lost 7 bases. The chain's CDR3 is CASSKSRTGYGELFF. CDR3 nucleotide sequence: TGTGCCAGCAGTAAGAGCCGGACAGGGTACGGGGAGCTGTTTTTT.

The rearrangement uses TRBV6-5 and TRBJ1-6; D remains unclear. The V and J ends lost 6 bases and 7 bases respectively, with 10 bases between them. The CDR3 is 13 amino acids. From germline, CDR1 is MNHEY and CDR2 SVGAGI. The CDR3 DNA reads as TGTGCCAGCAGCCGGGTTTTAAATTCACCCCTCCACTTT. This gives the protein CASSRVLNSPLHF.

V and J are TRBV6-5 and TRBJ1-1; perhaps TRBD1 as D (6 bases). Germline V CDR1 and CDR2: MNHEY, SVGAGI. V gave up 8 bases and J gave up 0 bases, with 13 bases separating them. The CDR3 has 14 amino acids. CDR3 DNA sequence: TGTGCCAGCGGCCGGGGACAAATGAACACTGAAGCTTTCTTT. Protein sequence: CASGRGQMNTEAFF.

The CDR3 region is CASSLWQGARNEQFF. The CDR3, as DNA: TGTGCCAGTAGTCTGTGGCAGGGGGCGAGGAATGAGCAGTTCTTC. The chain carries TRBV19 and TRBJ2-1; 8 bases fit TRBD1. This CDR3 is built from 15 residues. The V and J ends lost 5 bases and 7 bases, in that order; junction bases with no gene match: 10. Germline-derived CDR1 and CDR2 are LNHDA and SQIVND (reference sequence).

This chain connects TRBV27 to TRBJ1-1, with a weak D call TRBD1 (6 bases). The CDR3 totals 16 residues. Trimming removed 4 bases from V and 1 base from J, with 16 bases in between. Germline-derived CDR1 and CDR2 are MNHEY and SMNVEV (reference sequence). The CDR3 sequence: CASSYRPLQGNTEAFF. The CDR3 region has the DNA TGTGCCAGCAGTTATCGCCCATTACAGGGGAACACTGAAGCTTTCTTT.

As DNA, the CDR3 is TGTGCCAGCAGTCAAAACAGGGGGCCTAATTCACCCCTCCACTTT. Translation gives CASSQNRGPNSPLHF. The chain is built from TRBV27 and TRBJ1-6; 9 nucleotides line up with TRBD1. Germline values: CDR1 MNHEY, CDR2 SMNVEV (reference sequence). V dropped 5 bases and J dropped 6; count of bases not matched to a gene: 5. This CDR3 is built from 15 residues.

The chain couples TRBV28 to TRBJ1-2; a weak D match, TRBD1 (5 bases). The V gene's germline CDR1 is MDHEN and CDR2 SYDVKM. This CDR3 spans 13 amino acids. Trimming pared 6 bases from V and 6 bases from J, leaving 14 bases between. This chain's CDR3 is CASRGRKTDGYTF. The CDR3 coding sequence is TGTGCCAGCAGGGGGCGTAAGACGGATGGCTACACCTTC.

V and J are TRBV28 and TRBJ1-4; D is undetermined. Trimming removed 7 bases from V and 2 bases from J, with 11 bases in between. Germline V gives CDR1 MDHEN, CDR2 SYDVKM. The CDR3 consists of 14 residues. Written as DNA, the CDR3 is TGTGCCAGCACCCCGGGAAACACTAATGAAAAACTGTTTTTT. This gives the protein CASTPGNTNEKLFF.

This chain joins TRBV30 and TRBJ2-1; tentative D call: TRBD2 (5 bases). The length of the CDR3 is 12 residues. Germline CDR1 GTSNPN, CDR2 SVGIG (reference sequence). Deletions cut 7 bases from V and 9 bases from J, with 16 bases between. DNA of the CDR3: TGTGCCTATGAATTGACGGGGAGTGAGCAGTTCTTC. It codes for CAYELTGSEQFF.

V gene TRBV30 combines with J gene TRBJ2-1; perhaps TRBD2 as D (5 bases). The germline V gene has CDR1 GTSNPN and CDR2 SVGIG (reference sequence). V was clipped by 2 bases and J by 0 bases, with 17 bases between them. The CDR3 runs to 17 residues. In nucleotides, the CDR3 is TGTGCCTGGAGTCTCCGACTATTATCGGACTCCTACAATGAGCAGTTCTTC. Amino acid sequence: CAWSLRLLSDSYNEQFF.

Turning to this clone: Other DNA sequences in the sample encode the same CDR3. The chain joins TRBV19 to TRBJ1-5; tentative D call: TRBD1 (6 bases). V was trimmed by 1 base and J by 6 bases, leaving 10 bases between them. The CDR3 length is 14 residues. Germline CDR1 and CDR2: LNHDA and SQIVND (reference sequence). CDR3 in amino acids: CASSIVTGSQPQHF. The CDR3 nucleotides read TGTGCCAGTAGTATAGTAACAGGGAGTCAGCCCCAGCATTTT.

Written as DNA, the CDR3 is TGCGCCAGCAGCCAAGATGAGGGAGGGCGAGATACGCAGTATTTT. It translates to CASSQDEGGRDTQYF. The chain has TRBV4-3 and TRBJ2-3; TRBD2 aligns across 7 bases. J was trimmed by 5 bases and V by 0 bases; bases with no gene match: 5. CDR1 is LGHNA and CDR2 is YSLEER in the germline V gene. The CDR3 consists of 15 residues.

As to this clone: Other nucleotide sequences in the sample specify the same CDR3. This chain connects TRBV19 to TRBJ2-3; no reliable D call. V lost 3 bases, J lost 4 bases, and 5 bases lay in between. Looked up from germline, CDR1 is LNHDA and CDR2 is SQIVND (reference sequence). There are 12 residues in the CDR3. The DNA of the CDR3 is TGTGCCAGTAGTATGAGTGCAGATACGCAGTATTTT. Its translation: CASSMSADTQYF.

The chain joins TRBV7-2 to TRBJ2-7; tentative D call: TRBD2 (5 bases). The CDR3 extends over 15 amino acids. V was clipped by 5 bases and J by 0 bases, with 14 bases between them. Per the germline V gene, CDR1 is SGHTA and CDR2 is FQGNSA. CDR3 amino acids: CASSLTSLGSYEQYF. The CDR3, as DNA: TGTGCCAGCAGCCTAACTAGTCTAGGCTCCTACGAGCAGTACTTC.

This chain joins TRBV7-2 and TRBJ2-7; 11 positions agree with TRBD2. Trimming took 3 bases from V and 3 from J; bases not matched to a gene: 7. CDR3 length equals 16 residues. Germline lookup yields CDR1 SGHTA and CDR2 FQGNSA. The CDR3 bases are TGTGCCAGCAGCTTCGGGAGACTAGCGGGGCGCTACGAGCAGTACTTC. This codes for CASSFGRLAGRYEQYF.

The chain combines TRBV29-1 with TRBJ1-2, with TRBD1 matching 7 bases. CDR3 length equals 16 residues. V lost 8 bases and J lost 1; bases outside the gene matches: 16. Germline V lookup: CDR1 SQVTM, CDR2 ANQGSEA. CDR3 protein: CSLHTPGTEFNYGYTF. The CDR3 bases are TGCAGCCTACACACACCCGGGACAGAATTTAACTATGGCTACACCTTC. Full variable domain (missing parts from reference TRBV29-1 and TRBJ1-2): SAVISQKPSRDICQRGTSLTIQCQVDSQVTMMFWYRQQPGQSLTLIATANQGSEATYESGFVIDKFPISRPNLTFSTLTVSNMSPEDSSIYLCSLHTPGTEFNYGYTFGSGTRLTVV.

This chain links TRBV5-4 with TRBJ2-1; TRBD2 agrees at 11 bases. CDR3 length: 15 amino acids. Germline V gene sequence: CDR1 SGHNT, CDR2 YYREEE (reference sequence). V dropped 0 bases and J dropped 9; count of bases not matched to a gene: 5. CDR3 amino acids: CASSLDSGRALEQFF. DNA of the CDR3: TGTGCCAGCAGCTTGGATAGCGGGAGGGCTCTTGAGCAGTTCTTC.

The chain is built from TRBV7-9 and TRBJ1-4; weak D call: TRBD1 (5 bases). Germline V CDR1 and CDR2: SEHNR, FQNEAQ (reference sequence). The germline V and J ends were trimmed by 2 bases and 6 bases, with 16 bases remaining between them. This CDR3 has 16 amino acids. The CDR3 DNA reads TGTGCCAGCAGCTTAAGGGGCGGGACGGAAGATGAAAAACTGTTTTTT. It translates to CASSLRGGTEDEKLFF.

The CDR3 region is CASSLAPMASGRRDTQYF. Here the CDR3 DNA reads TGTGCCAGCAGCTTAGCCCCTATGGCTAGCGGGAGGAGAGATACGCAGTATTTT. The chain carries TRBV7-3 and TRBJ2-3, with 11 bases that match TRBD2. This CDR3 is 18 amino acids long. Trimming took 2 bases from V and 5 from J; bases not matched to a gene: 12. Looked up from germline, CDR1 is SGHTA and CDR2 is FQGTGA.

This rearrangement joins TRBV18 to TRBJ1-3; D possibly corresponds to TRBD1 (5 bases). Trimming removed 0 bases at V and 9 bases at J, with 18 bases between. CDR1 is KGHSH and CDR2 is LQKENI in the germline V gene. The CDR3 loop spans 16 amino acids. CDR3: CASSPPNSRGEATIYF. The CDR3 nucleotides are TGTGCCAGCTCACCACCGAATAGCAGAGGGGAGGCCACCATATATTTT.

The CDR3 nucleotides read TGTGCCAGCAGCCAAGACCCCCCTAGCGGGGGATACGCTAGCACAGATACGCAGTATTTT. This encodes CASSQDPPSGGYASTDTQYF. The chain joins TRBV4-2 to TRBJ2-3; TRBD2 aligns across 10 bases. Trimming cost V 0 bases and J 0 bases; bases outside gene matches: 12. Germline CDR1 and CDR2: LGHNA and YNFKEQ. The CDR3 extends over 20 amino acids.

This clone was seen a few times. The chain carries TRBV2 and TRBJ2-1; D unclear. Germline lookup yields CDR1 SNHLY and CDR2 FYNNEI. The V end was cut by 4 bases, the J end by 7 bases, with 11 bases between. This CDR3 region has 13 residues. The CDR3 here is CASSVSVRNEQFF. The CDR3, as DNA: TGTGCCAGCAGTGTGTCAGTTCGAAATGAGCAGTTCTTC.

The chain joins TRBV7-9 to TRBJ2-1; D is perhaps TRBD2 (5 bases). Per the germline V gene, CDR1 is SEHNR and CDR2 is FQNEAQ (reference sequence). The V end was cut by 5 bases, the J end by 5 bases, with 10 bases between. The CDR3 is made up of 13 amino acids. The CDR3: CASSLYSDNEQFF. Written as DNA, the CDR3 is TGTGCCAGCAGCCTATATAGCGACAATGAGCAGTTCTTC.